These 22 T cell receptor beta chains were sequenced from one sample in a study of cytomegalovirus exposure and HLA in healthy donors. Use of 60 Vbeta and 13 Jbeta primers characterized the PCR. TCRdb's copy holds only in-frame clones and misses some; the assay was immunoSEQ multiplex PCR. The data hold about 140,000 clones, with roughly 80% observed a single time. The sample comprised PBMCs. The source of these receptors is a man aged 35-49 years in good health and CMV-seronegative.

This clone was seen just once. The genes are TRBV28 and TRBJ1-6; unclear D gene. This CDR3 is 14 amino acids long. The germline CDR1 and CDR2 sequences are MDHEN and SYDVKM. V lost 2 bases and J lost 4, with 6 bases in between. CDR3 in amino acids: CASSLRGYNSPLHF. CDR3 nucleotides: TGTGCCAGCAGTTTACGGGGTTATAATTCACCCCTCCACTTT.

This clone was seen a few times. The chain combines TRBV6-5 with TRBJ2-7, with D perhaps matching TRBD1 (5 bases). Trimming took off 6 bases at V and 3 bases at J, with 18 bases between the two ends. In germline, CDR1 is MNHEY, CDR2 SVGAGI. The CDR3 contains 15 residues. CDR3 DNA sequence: TGTGCCAGCAGCCCCCCAGGGCCCACCCTCTACGAGCAGTACTTC. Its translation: CASSPPGPTLYEQYF.

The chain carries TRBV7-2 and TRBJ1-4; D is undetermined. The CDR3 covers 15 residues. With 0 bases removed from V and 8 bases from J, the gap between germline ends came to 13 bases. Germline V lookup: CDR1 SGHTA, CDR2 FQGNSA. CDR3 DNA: TGTGCCAGCAGCTTAGCTGGAGGGAAAAGGGAAAAACTGTTTTTT. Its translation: CASSLAGGKREKLFF.

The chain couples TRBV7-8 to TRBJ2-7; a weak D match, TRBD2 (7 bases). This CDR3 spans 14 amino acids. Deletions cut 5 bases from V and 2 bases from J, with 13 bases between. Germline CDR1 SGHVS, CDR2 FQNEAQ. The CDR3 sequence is CASSPRGPAYEQYF. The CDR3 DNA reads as TGTGCCAGCAGCCCGCGGGGGCCAGCCTACGAGCAGTACTTC.

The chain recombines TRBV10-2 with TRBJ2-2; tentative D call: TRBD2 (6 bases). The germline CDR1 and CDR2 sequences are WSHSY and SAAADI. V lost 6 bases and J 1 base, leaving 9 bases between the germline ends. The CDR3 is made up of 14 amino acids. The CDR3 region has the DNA TGCGCCAGCAGCGGGGGAAGGAACACCGGGGAGCTGTTTTTT. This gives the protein CASSGGRNTGELFF.

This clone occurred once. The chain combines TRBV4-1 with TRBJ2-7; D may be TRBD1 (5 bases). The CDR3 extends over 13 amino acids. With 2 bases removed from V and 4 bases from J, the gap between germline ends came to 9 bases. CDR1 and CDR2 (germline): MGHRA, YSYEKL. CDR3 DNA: TGCGCCAGCAGCCAACGACAGAGTTACGAGCAGTACTTC. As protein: CASSQRQSYEQYF.

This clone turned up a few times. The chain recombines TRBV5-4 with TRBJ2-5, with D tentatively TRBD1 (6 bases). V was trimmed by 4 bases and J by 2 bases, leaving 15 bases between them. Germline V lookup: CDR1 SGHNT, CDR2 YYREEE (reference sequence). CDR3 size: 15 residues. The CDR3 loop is CASSLRTAAQETQYF. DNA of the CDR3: TGTGCCAGCAGCCTGCGGACAGCCGCGCAAGAGACCCAGTACTTC. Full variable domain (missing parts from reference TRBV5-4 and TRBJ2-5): ETGVTQSPTHLIKTRGQQVTLRCSSQSGHNTVSWYQQALGQGPQFIFQYYREEENGRGNFPPRFSGLQFPNYSSELNVNALELDDSALYLCASSLRTAAQETQYFGPGTRLLVL.

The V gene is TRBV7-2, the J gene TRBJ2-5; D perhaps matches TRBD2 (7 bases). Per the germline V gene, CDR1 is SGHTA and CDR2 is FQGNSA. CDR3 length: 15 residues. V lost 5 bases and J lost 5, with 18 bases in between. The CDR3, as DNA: TGTGCCAGCAGCCCCGGGGGGCCCTGGTTGGAGACCCAGTACTTC. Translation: CASSPGGPWLETQYF.

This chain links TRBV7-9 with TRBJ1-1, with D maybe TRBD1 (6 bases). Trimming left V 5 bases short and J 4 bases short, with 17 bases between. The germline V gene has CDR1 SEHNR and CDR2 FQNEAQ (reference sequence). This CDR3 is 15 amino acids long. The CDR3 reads CASSPLTGYGTEAFF. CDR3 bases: TGTGCCAGCAGCCCTCTTACAGGGTATGGCACTGAAGCTTTCTTT.

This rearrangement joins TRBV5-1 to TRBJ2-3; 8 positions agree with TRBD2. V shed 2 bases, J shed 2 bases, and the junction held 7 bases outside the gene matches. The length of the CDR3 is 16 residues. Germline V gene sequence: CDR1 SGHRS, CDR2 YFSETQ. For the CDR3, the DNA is TGCGCCAGCAGCTTAGGCGCTAGCGGGCCCACAGATACGCAGTATTTT. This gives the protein CASSLGASGPTDTQYF.

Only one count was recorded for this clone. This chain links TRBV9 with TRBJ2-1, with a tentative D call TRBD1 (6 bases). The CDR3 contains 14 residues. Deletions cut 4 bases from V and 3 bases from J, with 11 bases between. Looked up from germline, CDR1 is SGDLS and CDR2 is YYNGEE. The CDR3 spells CASSPQGHYNEQFF. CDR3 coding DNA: TGTGCCAGCAGCCCCCAGGGGCACTACAATGAGCAGTTCTTC.

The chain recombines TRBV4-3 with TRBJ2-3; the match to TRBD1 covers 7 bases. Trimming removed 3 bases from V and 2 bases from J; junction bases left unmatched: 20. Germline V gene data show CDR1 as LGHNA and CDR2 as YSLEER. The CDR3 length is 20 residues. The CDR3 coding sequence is TGCGCCAGCAGCCAGGACTCTACTGCCGGGACAGCCGACTCCACAGATACGCAGTATTTT. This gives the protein CASSQDSTAGTADSTDTQYF.

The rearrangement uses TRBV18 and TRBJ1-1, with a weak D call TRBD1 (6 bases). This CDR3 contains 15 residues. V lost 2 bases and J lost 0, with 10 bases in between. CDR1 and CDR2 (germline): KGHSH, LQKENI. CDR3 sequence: CASSPDRSLNTEAFF. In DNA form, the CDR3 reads TGTGCCAGCTCACCAGACAGGTCTCTGAACACTGAAGCTTTCTTT.

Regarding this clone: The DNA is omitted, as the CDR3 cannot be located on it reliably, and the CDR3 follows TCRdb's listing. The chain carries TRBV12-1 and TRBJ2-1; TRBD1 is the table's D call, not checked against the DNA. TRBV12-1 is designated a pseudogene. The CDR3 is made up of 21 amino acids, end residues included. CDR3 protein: CASSFVVGPGAAPSSYNEQFF.

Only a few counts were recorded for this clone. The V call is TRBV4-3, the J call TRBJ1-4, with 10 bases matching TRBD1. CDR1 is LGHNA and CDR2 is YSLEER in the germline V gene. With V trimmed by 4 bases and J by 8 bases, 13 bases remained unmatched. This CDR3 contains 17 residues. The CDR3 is CASSLRQGALWNEKLFF. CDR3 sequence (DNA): TGCGCCAGCAGCCTCCGACAGGGGGCCCTCTGGAACGAAAAACTGTTTTTT.

CDR3 amino acids: CASSLRDSTLETQYF. Here the CDR3 DNA reads TGCGCCAGCAGCTTGAGGGACAGTACCTTGGAGACCCAGTACTTC. The chain carries TRBV5-1 and TRBJ2-5; 7 bases fit TRBD1. Germline loops: CDR1 SGHRS, CDR2 YFSETQ. The CDR3 totals 15 residues. Trimming took 1 base from V and 5 from J; bases not matched to a gene: 8.

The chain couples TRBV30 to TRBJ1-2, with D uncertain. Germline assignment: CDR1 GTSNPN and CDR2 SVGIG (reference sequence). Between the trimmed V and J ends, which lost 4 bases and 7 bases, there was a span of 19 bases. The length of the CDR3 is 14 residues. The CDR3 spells CAWIEAVPSAGYTF. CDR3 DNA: TGTGCCTGGATTGAGGCCGTGCCGAGTGCTGGCTACACCTTC. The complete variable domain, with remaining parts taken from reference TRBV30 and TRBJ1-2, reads SQTIHQWPATLVQPVGSPLSLECTVEGTSNPNLYWYRQAAGRGLQLLFYSVGIGQISSEVPQNLSASRPQDRQFILSSKKLLLSDSGFYLCAWIEAVPSAGYTFGSGTRLTVV.

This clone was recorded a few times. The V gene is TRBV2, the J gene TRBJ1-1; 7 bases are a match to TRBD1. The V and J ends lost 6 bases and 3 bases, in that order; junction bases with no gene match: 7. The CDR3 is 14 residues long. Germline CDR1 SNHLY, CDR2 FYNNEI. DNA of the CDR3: TGTGCCAGCAGATCACAGGGGCGGGACACTGAAGCTTTCTTT. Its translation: CASRSQGRDTEAFF.

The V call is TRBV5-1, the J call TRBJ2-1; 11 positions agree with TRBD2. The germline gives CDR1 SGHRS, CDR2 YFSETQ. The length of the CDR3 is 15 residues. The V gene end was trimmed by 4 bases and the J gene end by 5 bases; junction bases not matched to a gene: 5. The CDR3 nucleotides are TGCGCCAGCAGCCCGGGACTAGCGGACGACAATGAGCAGTTCTTC. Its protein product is CASSPGLADDNEQFF.

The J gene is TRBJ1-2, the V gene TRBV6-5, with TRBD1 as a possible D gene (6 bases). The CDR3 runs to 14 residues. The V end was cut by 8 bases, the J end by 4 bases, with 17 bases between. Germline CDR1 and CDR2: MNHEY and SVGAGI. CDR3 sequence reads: CASCPGGRSYGYTF. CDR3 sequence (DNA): TGTGCCAGCTGCCCGGGGGGGCGATCCTATGGCTACACCTTC.

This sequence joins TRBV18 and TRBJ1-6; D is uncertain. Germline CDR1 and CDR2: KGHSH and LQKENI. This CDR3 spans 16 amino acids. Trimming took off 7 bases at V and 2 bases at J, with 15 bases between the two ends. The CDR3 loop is CASFLGPSTYNSPLHF. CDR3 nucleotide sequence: TGTGCCAGCTTCCTTGGGCCCTCTACCTATAATTCACCCCTCCACTTT.

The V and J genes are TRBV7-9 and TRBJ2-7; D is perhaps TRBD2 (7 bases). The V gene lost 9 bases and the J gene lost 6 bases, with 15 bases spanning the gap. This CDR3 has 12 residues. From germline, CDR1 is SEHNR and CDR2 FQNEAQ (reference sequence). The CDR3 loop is CASPKGGGEQYF. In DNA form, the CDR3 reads TGTGCCAGTCCGAAGGGGGGGGGCGAGCAGTACTTC.